This TCR beta chain was documented in a study of beta chain features in type 1 diabetes. At the level of the study: All samples combined gave 95 million to 130 million sorted cells for examination.

Of the isolated RNA, all was reverse transcribed, and so the sequenced material was expressed TCRB transcripts. Read counts averaged around 3.9 million for samples of naive, central memory and regulatory T cells. TCRdb's copy holds only in-frame clones and misses some; the assay was immunoSEQ multiplex PCR. The sample has hundreds of thousands of clones, less than 20% seen once. Deletions cut 4 bases from V and 7 bases from J, with 11 bases between. The V gene's germline CDR1 is SGHRS and CDR2 YFSETQ. CDR3 size: 12 residues. This clone has only a few counts. This chain connects TRBV5-1 to TRBJ2-5; the D call may be TRBD1 or TRBD2 (5 bases each). The clonotype originates from a man aged 18 to 30 in good health. The sample was naive CD4+ T cells from blood. The chain's CDR3 is CASSQGGGTQYF. CDR3 nucleotides: TGCGCCAGCAGCCAAGGTGGGGGGACCCAGTACTTC.